These T cell receptor beta chains were read from a single sample in a study of cytomegalovirus exposure and HLA in healthy donors. The assay was immunoSEQ multiplex PCR, and TCRdb's table has in-frame clones only and misses some. The table shows around 230,000 clones, with around 78% occurring only once. Sequencing was carried out using PBMCs. These receptors originate from a boy aged 5-17 years in good health and CMV-seronegative. The CDR3 runs from the conserved cysteine through the conserved F or W. D genes are given only for firm matches. Some rows have no size entry. The others give once, few or many, or a class for an expanded clone.

j_call d_call clone_size v_call cdr3_aa cdr3_nt
TRBJ2-7 TRBD2 few TRBV30 CAGSGGRYEQYF TGTGCCGGGAGCGGGGGGAGGTACGAGCAGTACTTC
TRBJ2-3 . . TRBV30 CAWSVGLAPDTQYF TGTGCCTGGAGTGTTGGGCTAGCGCCAGATACGCAGTATTTT
TRBJ2-3 TRBD1 few TRBV18 CASSPDNGRGKDTQYF TGTGCCAGCTCACCGGATAATGGCAGGGGGAAAGATACGCAGTATTTT
TRBJ1-1 TRBD1 once TRBV27 CASSLGTGVNTEAFF TGTGCCAGCAGTCTAGGGACAGGGGTGAACACTGAAGCTTTCTTT
TRBJ1-2 . . TRBV4-1 CASSQVSNRDDYGYTF TGCGCCAGCAGCCAAGTATCAAACAGGGATGACTATGGCTACACCTTC
TRBJ2-5 TRBD1 . TRBV27 CASSLYATGQWRETQYF TGTGCCAGCAGTTTATATGCCACGGGACAGTGGAGGGAGACCCAGTACTTC
TRBJ1-3 . . TRBV2 CASSAAGGAGNTIYF TGTGCCAGCAGTGCCGCGGGGGGGGCTGGAAACACCATATATTTT
TRBJ2-3 TRBD1 . TRBV11-2 CASRPTGVTDTQYF TGTGCCAGCAGACCCACAGGGGTGACAGATACGCAGTATTTT
TRBJ1-2 TRBD1 few TRBV9 CASSVATEGAGGYTF TGTGCCAGCAGCGTAGCTACTGAGGGGGCAGGTGGCTACACCTTC
TRBJ1-3 . . TRBV2 CASSAYQGPGNTIYF TGTGCCAGCAGTGCTTATCAGGGTCCTGGAAACACCATATATTTT
TRBJ1-5 . once TRBV19 CASSIRGDGNQPQHF TGTGCCAGTAGTATCCGGGGGGATGGCAATCAGCCCCAGCATTTT
TRBJ2-7 TRBD1 few TRBV15 CATSREQGLDYEQYF TGTGCCACCAGCAGAGAACAGGGGTTGGACTACGAGCAGTACTTC
TRBJ1-1 TRBD1 . TRBV19 CASIRDGTATEAFF TGTGCCAGTATAAGGGATGGGACAGCCACTGAAGCTTTCTTT
TRBJ1-1 . . TRBV30 CAWSVRGLKAFF TGTGCCTGGAGTGTACGAGGTCTTAAAGCTTTCTTT
TRBJ1-1 . . TRBV19 CASSIVTGEAFF TGTGCCAGTAGTATAGTCACAGGAGAAGCTTTCTTT
TRBJ2-4 TRBD2 few TRBV27 CASSRDGLAGLNIQYF TGTGCCAGCAGCCGGGATGGCCTAGCGGGGCTAAACATTCAGTACTTC
TRBJ2-7 TRBD2 . TRBV5-1 CASSLGLAGESYEQYF TGCGCCAGCAGCTTAGGACTAGCGGGAGAGTCCTACGAGCAGTACTTC
TRBJ1-5 . . TRBV30 CAWAAGTSNQPQHF TGTGCCTGGGCGGCGGGGACGAGCAATCAGCCCCAGCATTTT
TRBJ1-2 TRBD1 few TRBV11-2 CASSLMRQGSRGYTF TGTGCCAGCAGCTTAATGAGACAGGGGTCACGGGGCTACACCTTC
TRBJ1-5 TRBD1 . TRBV9 CASSAGGQTGVDQPQHF TGTGCCAGCAGCGCTGGGGGGCAGACAGGGGTGGATCAGCCCCAGCATTTT
TRBJ1-2 TRBD1 . TRBV18 CASSPGTGATPGRQPNYGYTF TGTGCCAGCTCACCCGGGACAGGCGCAACTCCGGGACGGCAACCTAACTATGGCTACACCTTC
TRBJ1-2 . . TRBV27 CATRSYGYTF TGTGCCACTAGAAGCTATGGCTACACCTTC
TRBJ1-1 . . TRBV7-9 CASSQGGRGAFF TGTGCCAGCAGCCAGGGAGGGAGAGGGGCTTTCTTT
TRBJ1-3 TRBD1 . TRBV10-3 CAIRGTGSSGNTIYF TGTGCCATCAGAGGGACAGGGAGCTCTGGAAACACCATATATTTT
TRBJ2-7 TRBD2 . TRBV27 CASSLRGKDYEQYF TGTGCCAGCAGTTTGCGGGGGAAGGACTACGAGCAGTACTTC
TRBJ2-7 TRBD1 few TRBV25-1 CASETGVGYEQYF TGTGCCAGCGAAACAGGGGTAGGGTACGAGCAGTACTTC
TRBJ2-1 TRBD1 . TRBV5-8 CASSSRQGSRGQAYNEQFF TGTGCCAGCAGCTCAAGACAGGGGAGCCGGGGGCAAGCCTACAATGAGCAGTTCTTC
TRBJ1-2 . . TRBV6-5 CASSYGRDTPLDTF TGTGCCAGCAGTTACGGCCGGGACACTCCTTTAGACACCTTC
TRBJ2-7 . . TRBV5-5 CASSLFRVYEQYF TGTGCCAGCAGCCTATTCAGGGTTTACGAGCAGTACTTC
TRBJ2-1 . . TRBV2 CASSRDWGKDEQFF TGTGCCAGCAGCCGGGACTGGGGAAAAGATGAGCAGTTCTTC